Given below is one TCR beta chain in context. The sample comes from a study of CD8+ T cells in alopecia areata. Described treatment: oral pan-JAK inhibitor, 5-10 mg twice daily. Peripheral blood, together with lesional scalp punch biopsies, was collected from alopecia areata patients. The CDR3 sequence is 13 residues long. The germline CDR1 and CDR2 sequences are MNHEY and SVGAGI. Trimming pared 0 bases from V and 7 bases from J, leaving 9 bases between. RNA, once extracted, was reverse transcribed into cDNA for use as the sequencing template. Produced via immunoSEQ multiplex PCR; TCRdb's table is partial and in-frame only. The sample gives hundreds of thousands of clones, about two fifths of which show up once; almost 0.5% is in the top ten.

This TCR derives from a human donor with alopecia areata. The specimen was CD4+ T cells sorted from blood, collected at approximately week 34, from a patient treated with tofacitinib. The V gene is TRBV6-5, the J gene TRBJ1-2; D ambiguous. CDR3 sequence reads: CASSYSMRAGYTF. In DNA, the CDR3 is TGTGCCAGCAGTTACTCGATGCGGGCTGGCTACACCTTC.